This T cell receptor beta chain stems from a study of blood T cell repertoires in COVID-19. Only in-frame clones appear in the TCRdb table, and some are missing; sequencing was by immunoSEQ multiplex PCR. The sample carries approximately 500,000 clones, about 88% recorded once. Trimming shortened V by 4 bases and J by 2 bases, and 8 bases separated the two germline ends. The length of the CDR3 is 13 residues. Looked up from germline, CDR1 is SGDLS and CDR2 is YYNGEE. The sample comprised peripheral blood. The V and J genes are TRBV9 and TRBJ2-3; D is unclear. This TCR derives from a woman aged 50 to 65 with COVID-19, enrolled during active disease. The CDR3 spells CASSPSVTDTQYF. The CDR3 coding sequence is TGTGCCAGCAGCCCCTCGGTCACAGATACGCAGTATTTT.